This TCR beta chain was identified in a study of blood T cell repertoires in COVID-19. At the level of the study: Specimens from acute and convalescent COVID-19 originated in the United States, Italy and Spain. Nucleic acid was either cDNA or gDNA, and it came from T cells, B-cell-depleted T cells, or PBMCs.

As handled by the study authors: Researchers report that nucleated cell counts were estimated from reference gene primer amplification. Method: immunoSEQ multiplex PCR; TCRdb's copy keeps in-frame clones and lacks some. That table furnishes V, J and clone size, whereas the DNA furnished D and trimming. The profile shows fewer than 150,000 clones, over 75% of them singletons. This clone was counted a single time. The CDR3 runs 14 residues. Deletions cut 4 bases from V and 2 bases from J, with 9 bases between. Germline V gene lookup returns CDR1 MDHEN and CDR2 SYDVKM. The sample comprised PBMCs or T cells enriched from blood (not recorded which). This chain uses TRBV28 with TRBJ1-5; D might be TRBD1 (6 bases). This receptor was taken from a man aged 45-65 years in a cohort exposed to, infected with or recovered from COVID-19 (not recorded which). CDR3 in amino acids: CASSYRVGNQPQHF. The DNA for the CDR3 is TGTGCCAGCAGTTACAGGGTGGGCAATCAGCCCCAGCATTTT.